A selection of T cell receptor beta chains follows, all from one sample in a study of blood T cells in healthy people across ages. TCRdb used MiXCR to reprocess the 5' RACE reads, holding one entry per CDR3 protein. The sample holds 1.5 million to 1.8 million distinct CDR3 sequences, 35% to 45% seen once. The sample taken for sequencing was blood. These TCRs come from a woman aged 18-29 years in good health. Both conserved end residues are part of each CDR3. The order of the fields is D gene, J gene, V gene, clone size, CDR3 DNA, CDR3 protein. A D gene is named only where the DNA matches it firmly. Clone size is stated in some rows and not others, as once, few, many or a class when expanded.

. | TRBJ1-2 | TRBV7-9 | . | TGTGCCAGCAGCTTAGAGAGGGGGTATGGCTACACCTTC | CASSLERGYGYTF
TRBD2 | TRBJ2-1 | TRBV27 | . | TGTGCCGGATCCTTGTTAGCGGGGCACAATGAGCAGTTCTTC | CAGSLLAGHNEQFF
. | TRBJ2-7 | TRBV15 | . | TGTGCCACCAGCAGAAGGACAGATGGATACGAGCAGTACTTC | CATSRRTDGYEQYF
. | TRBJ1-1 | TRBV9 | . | TGTGCCAGCAGCCTCGAACCAGATTACAACACTGAAGCTTTCTTT | CASSLEPDYNTEAFF
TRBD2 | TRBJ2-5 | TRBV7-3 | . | TGTGCCAGCAGCTTAATTAGCGGGAGATACAATGAGCAGTACTTC | CASSLISGRYNEQYF
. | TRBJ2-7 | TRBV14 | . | TGTGTCAGCAGCCAAAGACTAGTAGGCGAGCAGTACTTC | CVSSQRLVGEQYF
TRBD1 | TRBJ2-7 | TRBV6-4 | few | TGTGCCAGCAGTGACGCCGGGGACAGGAGGTCCGAGCAGTACTTC | CASSDAGDRRSEQYF
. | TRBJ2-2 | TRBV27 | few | TGTGCCAGCAGTTTACGGGACATAAACACCGGGGAGCTGTTTTTT | CASSLRDINTGELFF
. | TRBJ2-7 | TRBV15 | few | TGTGCCACCAGCAGAGCGAAGGGGCTTTTAGGCGAGCAGTACTTC | CATSRAKGLLGEQYF
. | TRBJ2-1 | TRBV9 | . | TGTGCCAGCAGCGTACGGCCAGGCGAGTACCAAGAGACCCAGTTCTTC | CASSVRPGEYQETQFF
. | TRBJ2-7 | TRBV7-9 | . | TGTGCCAGCAGACCCTCCGGACAGAACTTAGAGCAGTACTTC | CASRPSGQNLEQYF
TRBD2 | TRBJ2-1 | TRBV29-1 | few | TGCAGCGTTGAAGAGGATGTAACTAGCGGGGTGGGGAACTACAATGAGCAGTTCTTC | CSVEEDVTSGVGNYNEQFF
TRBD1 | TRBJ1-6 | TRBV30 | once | TGTGCCTGGTCCAGGGGGTCCTATAATTCACCCCTCCACTTT | CAWSRGSYNSPLHF
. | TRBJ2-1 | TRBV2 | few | TGTGCCAGCCGCGGGGCGGCTTCCTACAATGAGCAGTTCTTC | CASRGAASYNEQFF
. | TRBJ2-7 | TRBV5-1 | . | TGCGCCAGCAGCTTGGATCGTCCAGGTACCAATGAGCAGTACTTC | CASSLDRPGTNEQYF